One T cell receptor (beta chain) is described in this entry. CDR3 size: 18 residues. Germline lookup yields CDR1 PRHDT and CDR2 FYEKMQ (reference sequence). V dropped 5 bases and J dropped 3; count of bases not matched to a gene: 14. The data are from a study of blood T cell repertoires in COVID-19. As for the study in general: Whether acute or convalescent, the COVID-19 samples came from the United States, Italy and Spain. Sample material is recorded as cDNA or gDNA derived from T cells, B-cell-depleted T cells, or PBMCs.

In the authors' workflow: Cell counts per sample came from amplifying reference gene primers. Method: immunoSEQ multiplex PCR; TCRdb's copy keeps in-frame clones and lacks some. The V and J calls and clone size were taken over from that table, and D and trimming were inferred from the DNA. Here the sample spans 130,000 to 150,000 clones, around 91% being singletons. The sequencing sample was made of peripheral blood. This sequence joins TRBV13 and TRBJ1-3; TRBD1 matches 9 bases. The origin of this receptor is a woman aged 55-69 years with active COVID-19. The CDR3 sequence is CASSLALPDRGFGNTIYF. The DNA for the CDR3 is TGTGCCAGCAGCCTCGCCCTCCCGGACAGGGGATTTGGAAACACCATATATTTT.